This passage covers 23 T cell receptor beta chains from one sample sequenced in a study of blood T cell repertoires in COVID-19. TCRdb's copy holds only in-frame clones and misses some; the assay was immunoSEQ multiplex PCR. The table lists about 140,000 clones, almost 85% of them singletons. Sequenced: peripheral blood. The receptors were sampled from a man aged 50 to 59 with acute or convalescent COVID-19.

Here the CDR3 DNA reads TGTGCCAGCCGACTTAGCGGGAGTAGCTCCTACAATGAGCAGTTCTTC. This codes for CASRLSGSSSYNEQFF. The V and J genes are TRBV27 and TRBJ2-1; TRBD2 matches at 9 bases. This CDR3 contains 16 residues. V was clipped by 8 bases and J by 0 bases; unmatched bases: 8. The germline CDR1 and CDR2 sequences are MNHEY and SMNVEV (reference sequence).

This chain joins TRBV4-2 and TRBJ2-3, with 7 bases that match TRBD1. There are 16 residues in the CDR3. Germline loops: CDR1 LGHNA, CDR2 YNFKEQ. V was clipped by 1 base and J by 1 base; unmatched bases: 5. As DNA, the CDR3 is TGTGCCAGCAGCCAAGGATCAGGGGGTGGCACAGATACGCAGTATTTT. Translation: CASSQGSGGGTDTQYF.

The CDR3, as DNA: TGTGCCAGTACCCAGACAGGGGTATCCTACGAGCAGTACTTC. This translates into CASTQTGVSYEQYF. The rearrangement uses TRBV6-6 and TRBJ2-7, with 8 bases matching TRBD1. The CDR3 spans 14 residues. V was pared by 9 bases and J by 1 base, with 8 bases of the junction left unmatched. Germline values: CDR1 MNHNY, CDR2 SVGAGI (reference sequence).

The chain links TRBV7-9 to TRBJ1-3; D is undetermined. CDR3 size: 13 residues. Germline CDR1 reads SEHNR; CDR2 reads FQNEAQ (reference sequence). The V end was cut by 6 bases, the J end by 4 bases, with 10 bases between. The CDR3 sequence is CASSLGSGNTIYF. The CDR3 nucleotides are TGTGCCAGCAGTTTGGGCTCCGGAAACACCATATATTTT. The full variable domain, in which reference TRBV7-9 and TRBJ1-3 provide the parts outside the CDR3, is DTGVSQNPRHKITKRGQNVTFRCDPISEHNRLYWYRQTLGQGPEFLTYFQNEAQLEKSRLLSDRFSAERPKGSFSTLEIQRTEQGDSAMYLCASSLGSGNTIYFGEGSWLTVV.

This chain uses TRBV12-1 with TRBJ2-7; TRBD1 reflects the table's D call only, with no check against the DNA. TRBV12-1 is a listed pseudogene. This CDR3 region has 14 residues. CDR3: CASSFRQVAYEQYF. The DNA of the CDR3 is TGTGCCAGCAGCTTTAGGCAGGTCGCCTACGAGCAGTACTTC.

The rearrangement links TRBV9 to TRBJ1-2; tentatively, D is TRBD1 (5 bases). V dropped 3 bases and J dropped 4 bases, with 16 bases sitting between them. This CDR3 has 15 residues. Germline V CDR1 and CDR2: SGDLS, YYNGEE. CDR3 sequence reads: CASSAGTAGSYGYTF. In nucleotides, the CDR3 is TGTGCCAGCAGCGCGGGGACGGCCGGGAGCTATGGCTACACCTTC.

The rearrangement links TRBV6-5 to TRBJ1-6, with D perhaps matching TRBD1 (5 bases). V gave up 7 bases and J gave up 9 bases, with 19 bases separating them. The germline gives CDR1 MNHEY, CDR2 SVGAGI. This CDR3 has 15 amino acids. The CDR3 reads CASKRGRRSSSPLHF. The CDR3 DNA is TGTGCCAGCAAAAGGGGCCGCAGGTCGTCTTCACCCCTCCACTTT.

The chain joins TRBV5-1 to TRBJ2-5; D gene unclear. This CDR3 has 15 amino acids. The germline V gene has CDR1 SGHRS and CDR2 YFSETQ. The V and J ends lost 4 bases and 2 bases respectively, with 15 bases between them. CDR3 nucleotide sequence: TGCGCCAGCAGCATAGAGACGACTGTACAAGAGACCCAGTACTTC. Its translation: CASSIETTVQETQYF. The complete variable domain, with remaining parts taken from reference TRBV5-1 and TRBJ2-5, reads KAGVTQTPRYLIKTRGQQVTLSCSPISGHRSVSWYQQTPGQGLQFLFEYFSETQRNKGNFPGRFSGRQFSNSRSEMNVSTLELGDSALYLCASSIETTVQETQYFGPGTRLLVL.

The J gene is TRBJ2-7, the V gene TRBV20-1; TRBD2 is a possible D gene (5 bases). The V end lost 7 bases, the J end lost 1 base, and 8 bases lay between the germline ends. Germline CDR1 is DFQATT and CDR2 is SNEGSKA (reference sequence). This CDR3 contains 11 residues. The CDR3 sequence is CSGSGSYEQYF. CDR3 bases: TGCAGTGGCAGCGGATCCTACGAGCAGTACTTC.

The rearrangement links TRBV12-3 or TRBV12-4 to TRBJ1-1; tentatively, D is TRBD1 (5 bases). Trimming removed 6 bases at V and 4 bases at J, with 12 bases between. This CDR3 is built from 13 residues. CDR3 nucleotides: TGTGCCAGCAGATGGGGGGGGAGCACTGAAGCTTTCTTT. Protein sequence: CASRWGGSTEAFF.

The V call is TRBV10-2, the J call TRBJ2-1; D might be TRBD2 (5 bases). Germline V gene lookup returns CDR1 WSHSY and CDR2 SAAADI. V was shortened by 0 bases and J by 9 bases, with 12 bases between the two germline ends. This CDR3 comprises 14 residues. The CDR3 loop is CASSESGSSGEQFF. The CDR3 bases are TGCGCCAGCAGTGAGTCGGGGAGCAGCGGTGAGCAGTTCTTC.

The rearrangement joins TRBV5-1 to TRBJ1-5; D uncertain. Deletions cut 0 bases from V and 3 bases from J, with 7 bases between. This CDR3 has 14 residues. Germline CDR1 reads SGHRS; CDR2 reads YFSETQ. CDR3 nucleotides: TGCGCCAGCAGCTTGGACGGGGACAATCAGCCCCAGCATTTT. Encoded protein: CASSLDGDNQPQHF.

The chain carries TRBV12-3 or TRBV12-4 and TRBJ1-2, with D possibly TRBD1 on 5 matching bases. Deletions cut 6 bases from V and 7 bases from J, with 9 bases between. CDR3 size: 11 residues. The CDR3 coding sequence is TGTGCCAGCAGCCAAAGGGGTGGCTACACCTTC. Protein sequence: CASSQRGGYTF.

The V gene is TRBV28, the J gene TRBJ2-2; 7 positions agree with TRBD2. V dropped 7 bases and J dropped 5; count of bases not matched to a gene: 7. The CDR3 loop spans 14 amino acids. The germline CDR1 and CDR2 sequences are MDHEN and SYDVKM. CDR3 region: CASTFQGGTGELFF. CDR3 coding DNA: TGTGCCAGCACGTTCCAGGGAGGGACCGGGGAGCTGTTTTTT.

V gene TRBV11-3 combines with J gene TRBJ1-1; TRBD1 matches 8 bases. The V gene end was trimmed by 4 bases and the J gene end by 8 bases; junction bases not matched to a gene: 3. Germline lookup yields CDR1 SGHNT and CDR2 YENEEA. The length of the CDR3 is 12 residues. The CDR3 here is CASSSRTGEAFF. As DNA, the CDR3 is TGTGCCAGCAGCTCCCGGACAGGGGAAGCTTTCTTT.

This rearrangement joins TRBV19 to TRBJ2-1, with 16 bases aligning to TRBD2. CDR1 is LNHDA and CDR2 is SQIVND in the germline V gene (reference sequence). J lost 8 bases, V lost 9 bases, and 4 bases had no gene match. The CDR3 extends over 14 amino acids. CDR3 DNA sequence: TGTGCCAGAGGGACTAGCGGGAGGGTCTATGAGCAGTTCTTC. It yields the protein CARGTSGRVYEQFF.

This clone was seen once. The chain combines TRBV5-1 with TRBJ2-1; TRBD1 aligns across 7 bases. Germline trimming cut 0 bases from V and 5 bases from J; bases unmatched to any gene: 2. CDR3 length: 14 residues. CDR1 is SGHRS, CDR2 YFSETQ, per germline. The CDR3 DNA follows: TGCGCCAGCAGCTTGGGGGACAGCAACAATGAGCAGTTCTTC. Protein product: CASSLGDSNNEQFF.

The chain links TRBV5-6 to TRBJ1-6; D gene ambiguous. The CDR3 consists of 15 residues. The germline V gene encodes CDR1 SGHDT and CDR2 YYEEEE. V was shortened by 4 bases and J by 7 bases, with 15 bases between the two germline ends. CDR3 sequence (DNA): TGTGCCAGCAGCGGGGTCGGGAGCCCCAATTCACCCCTCCACTTT. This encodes CASSGVGSPNSPLHF.

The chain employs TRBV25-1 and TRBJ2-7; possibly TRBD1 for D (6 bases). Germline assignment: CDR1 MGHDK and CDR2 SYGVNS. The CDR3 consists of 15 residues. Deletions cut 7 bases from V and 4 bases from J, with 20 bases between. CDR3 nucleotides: TGTGCCAGCAAGGAACAGGGCGTCTTCGGTTACGAGCAGTACTTC. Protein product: CASKEQGVFGYEQYF.

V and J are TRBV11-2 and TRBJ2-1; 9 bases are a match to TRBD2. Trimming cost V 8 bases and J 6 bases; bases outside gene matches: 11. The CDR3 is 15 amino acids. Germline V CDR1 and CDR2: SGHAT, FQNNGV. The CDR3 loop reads CASSLGGGAANEQFF. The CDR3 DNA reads TGTGCCAGCTCCCTGGGCGGGGGGGCCGCCAATGAGCAGTTCTTC.

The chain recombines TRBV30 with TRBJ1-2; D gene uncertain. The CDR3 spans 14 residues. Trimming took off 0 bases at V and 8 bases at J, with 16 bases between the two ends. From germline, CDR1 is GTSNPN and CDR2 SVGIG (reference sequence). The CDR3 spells CAWSVSPSAKGYTF. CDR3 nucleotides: TGTGCCTGGAGTGTAAGTCCCTCCGCGAAGGGCTACACCTTC.

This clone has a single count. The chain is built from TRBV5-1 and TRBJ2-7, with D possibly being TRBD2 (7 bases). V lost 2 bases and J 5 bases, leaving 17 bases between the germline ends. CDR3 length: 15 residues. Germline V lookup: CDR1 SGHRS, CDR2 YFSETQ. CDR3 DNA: TGCGCCAGCAGCTTACGGGGGCGGGGGACGGACGAGCAGTACTTC. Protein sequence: CASSLRGRGTDEQYF.

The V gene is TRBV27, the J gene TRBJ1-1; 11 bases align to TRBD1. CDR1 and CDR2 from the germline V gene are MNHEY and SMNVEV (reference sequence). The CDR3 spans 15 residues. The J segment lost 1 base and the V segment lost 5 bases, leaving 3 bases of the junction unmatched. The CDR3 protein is CASSPGTGGNTEAFF. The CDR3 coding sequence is TGTGCCAGCAGTCCGGGGACAGGGGGGAACACTGAAGCTTTCTTT.